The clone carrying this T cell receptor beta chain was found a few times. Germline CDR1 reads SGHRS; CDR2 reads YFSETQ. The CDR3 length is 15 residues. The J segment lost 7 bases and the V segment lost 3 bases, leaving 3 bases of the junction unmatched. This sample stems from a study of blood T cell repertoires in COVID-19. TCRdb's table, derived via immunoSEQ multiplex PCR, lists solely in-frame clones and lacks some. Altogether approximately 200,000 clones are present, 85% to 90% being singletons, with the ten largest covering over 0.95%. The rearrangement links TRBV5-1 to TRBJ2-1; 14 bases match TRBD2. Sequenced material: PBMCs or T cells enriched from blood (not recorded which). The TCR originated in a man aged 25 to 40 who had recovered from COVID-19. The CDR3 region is CASSWGLAGVNEQFF. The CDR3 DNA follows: TGCGCCAGCAGCTGGGGACTAGCGGGGGTTAATGAGCAGTTCTTC. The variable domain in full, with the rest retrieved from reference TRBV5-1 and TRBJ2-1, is KAGVTQTPRYLIKTRGQQVTLSCSPISGHRSVSWYQQTPGQGLQFLFEYFSETQRNKGNFPGRFSGRQFSNSRSEMNVSTLELGDSALYLCASSWGLAGVNEQFFGPGTRLTVL.